These 29 T cell receptor beta chains share one sample of origin, sequenced in a study of response to subunit inactivated influenza vaccine. MiXCR, run by TCRdb on the RT-PCR reads, gives a single entry per CDR3 protein. The sample has hundreds of thousands of distinct CDR3 sequences, roughly 13% seen once. The source material was PBMCs from blood, sampled roughly 15 days before vaccination. These receptors were obtained from a man aged 45-65 years who received an inactivated influenza vaccine.

V gene TRBV5-1 combines with J gene TRBJ1-1, with D possibly being TRBD1 (5 bases). The CDR3 sequence is 14 residues long. V lost 2 bases and J 5 bases, leaving 13 bases between the germline ends. Germline-derived CDR1 and CDR2 are SGHRS and YFSETQ. CDR3 nucleotide sequence: TGCGCCAGCAGCTTCGTAGGGACGGGGACTGAAGCTTTCTTT. This sequence encodes CASSFVGTGTEAFF.

This clonotype was seen many times. V and J are TRBV20-1 and TRBJ1-2, with 7 bases fitting TRBD1. Trimming at V came to 5 bases and at J to 4 bases, leaving 7 bases not matched to a gene. The germline V gene has CDR1 DFQATT and CDR2 SNEGSKA (reference sequence). This CDR3 region has 13 residues. The chain's CDR3 is CSAQTGVGYGYTF. DNA of the CDR3: TGCAGTGCTCAAACAGGGGTTGGCTATGGCTACACCTTC.

In regard to this clonotype: One end of the junction fails to match germline, which may point to a read error. The rearrangement joins TRBV12-3 or TRBV12-4 to TRBJ2-6, with D uncertain. The CDR3 covers 15 residues. Written as DNA, the CDR3 is TGTACCAGCAGTTTATTTCGCCCTGGGGCCAACGTCCTGACTTTC. Translating gives CTSSLFRPGANVLTF.

This clonotype came up a few times. J is TRBJ1-1 and V is TRBV29-1; possibly TRBD1 for D (5 bases). Germline assignment: CDR1 SQVTM and CDR2 ANQGSEA. This CDR3 has 8 amino acids. The CDR3 is CGATEAFF. CDR3 in DNA: TGCGGGGCTACTGAAGCTTTCTTT.

This clonotype was observed a handful of times. The chain joins TRBV12-3 or TRBV12-4 to TRBJ2-7, with D perhaps TRBD1 (5 bases). Between the trimmed V and J ends, which lost 2 bases and 2 bases, there was a span of 10 bases. This CDR3 is 14 amino acids long. The CDR3 region has the DNA TGTGCCAGCAGTTTACCGGGCAGGGCCTACGAGCAGTACTTC. It translates to CASSLPGRAYEQYF.

The sample holds a few counts of this clonotype. The chain is built from TRBV29-1 and TRBJ2-1; 7 bases map to TRBD2. The CDR3 totals 16 residues. Per germline, CDR1 SQVTM and CDR2 ANQGSEA. V lost 7 bases, J lost 4 bases, and 16 bases stayed unmatched. CDR3 coding DNA: TGCAGCGGATTCGAAAGCGGGGCTTCGTCATACAATGAGCAGTTCTTC. Translated, it gives CSGFESGASSYNEQFF.

J is TRBJ2-1 and V is TRBV18; 11 positions agree with TRBD2. The length of the CDR3 is 17 residues. V lost 6 bases, J lost 0 bases, and 7 bases stayed unmatched. The germline V gene has CDR1 KGHSH and CDR2 LQKENI. CDR3 sequence: CASSLAGGLTSYNEQFF. In DNA, the CDR3 is TGTGCCAGCTCCCTAGCGGGAGGCCTGACCTCCTACAATGAGCAGTTCTTC.

V and J are TRBV6-5 and TRBJ1-2; D uncertain. The germline V and J ends were trimmed by 2 bases and 1 base, with 8 bases remaining between them. Germline V lookup: CDR1 MNHEY, CDR2 SVGAGI. The CDR3 is made up of 14 amino acids. DNA for the CDR3: TGTGCCAGCAGTTACAGACGGGATAACTATGGCTACACCTTC. Protein product: CASSYRRDNYGYTF.

This clonotype was counted between two and nine times. The chain recombines TRBV3-1 with TRBJ2-1; unclear D gene. The CDR3 consists of 13 residues. V lost 4 bases and J lost 5, with 9 bases in between. The germline V gene encodes CDR1 LGHDT and CDR2 YNNKEL (reference sequence). The CDR3 sequence: CASSPITNNEQFF. CDR3 DNA sequence: TGTGCCAGCAGCCCAATAACGAACAATGAGCAGTTCTTC.

The sample holds a few counts of this clonotype. The chain recombines TRBV15 with TRBJ2-4, with TRBD2 matching over 7 bases. The germline gives CDR1 LNHNV, CDR2 YYDKDF (reference sequence). The J segment lost 4 bases and the V segment lost 8 bases, leaving 5 bases of the junction unmatched. The CDR3 has 13 residues. CDR3 amino acids: CATQAGPKNIQYF. CDR3 bases: TGTGCCACCCAAGCGGGACCGAAAAACATTCAGTACTTC.

Details on this clonotype: Just one base apart from a much larger clone, this may be a read error. The rearrangement links TRBV4-2 to TRBJ1-1, with 8 bases aligning to TRBD1. The germline V gene has CDR1 LGHNA and CDR2 YNFKEQ. The CDR3 is made up of 15 amino acids. The CDR3 DNA follows: TGTGCCAGAAGCCAACCCGGGACAGGAAACACTGAAGCTTTCTTT. The encoded protein is CARSQPGTGNTEAFF.

There are many counts of this clonotype. The rearrangement links TRBV7-2 to TRBJ2-1; D is ambiguous. The CDR3 spans 15 residues. V lost 1 base and J lost 1, with 8 bases in between. Germline V gene sequence: CDR1 SGHTA, CDR2 FQGNSA. Here the CDR3 DNA reads TGTGCCAGCAGCTTAGTCACGGGTTCCTACAATGAGCAGTTCTTC. Protein: CASSLVTGSYNEQFF. The full variable domain, its missing parts supplied by reference TRBV7-2 and TRBJ2-1, is GAGVSQSPSNKVTEKGKDVELRCDPISGHTALYWYRQSLGQGLEFLIYFQGNSAPDKSGLPSDRFSAERTGGSVSTLTIQRTQQEDSAVYLCASSLVTGSYNEQFFGPGTRLTVL.

This sequence joins TRBV4-3 and TRBJ2-7, with D unresolved. Trimming shortened V by 1 base and J by 2 bases, and 12 bases separated the two germline ends. CDR3 length: 15 residues. The germline CDR1 and CDR2 sequences are LGHNA and YSLEER. For the CDR3, the DNA is TGCGCCAGCAGCCAAGGCCCCGGGCAGGCCTACGAGCAGTACTTC. This codes for CASSQGPGQAYEQYF.

In this sample, this clonotype turned up a few times. V and J are TRBV6-1 and TRBJ2-1, with a tentative D call TRBD1 (6 bases). Germline assignment: CDR1 MNHNS and CDR2 SASEGT. Trimming took 6 bases from V and 5 from J, leaving 14 bases between them. The CDR3 is 14 amino acids. CDR3 DNA: TGTGCCAGCAGCCGCCAAGGACAGAACAATGAGCAGTTCTTC. Translated: CASSRQGQNNEQFF.

This clonotype was detected only a few times. The V and J genes are TRBV9 and TRBJ2-3; D gene uncertain. Trimming removed 0 bases from V and 2 bases from J, with 10 bases in between. The CDR3 covers 15 residues. In germline, CDR1 is SGDLS, CDR2 YYNGEE. CDR3 sequence: CASSVASNPTDTQYF. In DNA, the CDR3 is TGTGCCAGCAGCGTAGCCTCGAATCCCACAGATACGCAGTATTTT.

The chain combines TRBV9 with TRBJ2-7; D possibly corresponds to TRBD1 (5 bases). Germline CDR1 reads SGDLS; CDR2 reads YYNGEE. V shed 0 bases and J shed 4 bases, with 11 bases lying between them. The CDR3 spans 14 residues. CDR3 region: CASSVGWGSYEQYF. CDR3 nucleotide sequence: TGTGCCAGCAGCGTAGGGTGGGGCTCGTACGAGCAGTACTTC.

This clonotype was detected many times. The J gene is TRBJ2-7, the V gene TRBV29-1; D gene uncertain. This CDR3 comprises 13 residues. Germline V gene lookup returns CDR1 SQVTM and CDR2 ANQGSEA. Trimming pared 5 bases from V and 0 bases from J, leaving 11 bases between. CDR3 sequence: CSVLPGDSYEQYF. CDR3 nucleotides: TGCAGCGTTCTTCCAGGAGACTCCTACGAGCAGTACTTC.

This rearrangement joins TRBV20-1 to TRBJ2-7; D is ambiguous. Trimming took 2 bases from V and 0 from J, leaving 5 bases between them. From germline, CDR1 is DFQATT and CDR2 SNEGSKA (reference sequence). CDR3 length: 12 amino acids. The CDR3 reads CSARRSSYEQYF. CDR3 DNA sequence: TGCAGTGCTAGACGAAGCTCCTACGAGCAGTACTTC.

This chain links TRBV24-1 with TRBJ2-2; 10 nucleotides match TRBD2. CDR3 length: 15 residues. J gave up 3 bases and V 5 bases, and 2 bases lay outside the gene matches. CDR1 is KGHDR, CDR2 SFDVKD, per germline. CDR3: CATSVSGRDTGELFF. In DNA, the CDR3 is TGTGCCACCAGTGTGAGCGGGAGGGACACCGGGGAGCTGTTTTTT.

This chain uses TRBV20-1 with TRBJ2-7; 9 bases fit TRBD1. V trimming: 6 bases; J trimming: 9 bases; junction bases outside the gene matches: 12. Germline V gives CDR1 DFQATT, CDR2 SNEGSKA (reference sequence). The CDR3 runs to 13 residues. The CDR3 DNA is TGCAGTGCGAGACCGGGACAGGGTTCGGGGCAGTACTTC. This gives the protein CSARPGQGSGQYF.

The chain uses TRBV4-2 and TRBJ2-7, with TRBD1 identical over 8 bases. V was pared by 4 bases and J by 4 bases, with 6 bases of the junction left unmatched. Per germline, CDR1 LGHNA and CDR2 YNFKEQ. The CDR3 contains 14 residues. The CDR3 nucleotides read TGTGCCAGCAGCCCAGCCCGGACAGGGTACGAGCAGTACTTC. Translation gives CASSPARTGYEQYF.

The chain carries TRBV5-1 and TRBJ2-1, with 7 bases that match TRBD2. V was pared by 3 bases and J by 7 bases, with 4 bases of the junction left unmatched. CDR3 length: 13 residues. Germline lookup yields CDR1 SGHRS and CDR2 YFSETQ. In nucleotides, the CDR3 is TGCGCCAGCAGCTCGTGGCGGGGGAATGAGCAGTTCTTC. Its translation is CASSSWRGNEQFF.

A note on this clonotype: This may come from a read error, since a much larger clone is one base off. The conserved phenylalanine or tryptophan is not found at the CDR3 terminus, so this likely reflects a read error. The genes are TRBV20-1 and TRBJ2-5; D may be TRBD2 (6 bases). Germline CDR1 and CDR2: DFQATT and SNEGSKA (reference sequence). The CDR3 is 14 amino acids. Trimming shortened V by 2 bases and J by 2 bases, and 12 bases separated the two germline ends. CDR3 region: CSARSRDSQETQYL. The CDR3, as DNA: TGCAGTGCTAGATCCCGGGACTCACAAGAGACCCAGTACCTC.

CDR3 protein: CASSPHWTSGISYEQYF. CDR3 nucleotides: TGTGCCAGCAGCCCCCATTGGACTAGCGGGATTTCCTACGAGCAGTACTTC. The J gene is TRBJ2-7, the V gene TRBV14; 12 bases agree with TRBD2. Unmatched junction bases numbered 8, after V lost 4 bases and J lost 1 base. Per germline, CDR1 SGHDN and CDR2 FVKESK. The CDR3 has 17 amino acids. The full variable domain, its missing parts supplied by reference TRBV14 and TRBJ2-7, is EAGVTQFPSHSVIEKGQTVTLRCDPISGHDNLYWYRRVMGKEIKFLLHFVKESKQDESGMPNNRFLAERTGGTYSTLKVQPAELEDSGVYFCASSPHWTSGISYEQYFGPGTRLTVT.

This clonotype showed up many times. V and J are TRBV5-1 and TRBJ2-1; D not certain. V lost 0 bases, J lost 6 bases, and 7 bases lay in between. The germline CDR1 and CDR2 sequences are SGHRS and YFSETQ. The CDR3 extends over 13 amino acids. CDR3 DNA sequence: TGCGCCAGCAGCTTGGAAACAGTCAATGAGCAGTTCTTC. Protein sequence: CASSLETVNEQFF.

This chain joins TRBV5-5 and TRBJ2-4; tentative D call: TRBD1 (5 bases). Germline V gene sequence: CDR1 SGHKS, CDR2 YYEKEE (reference sequence). V lost 4 bases, J lost 6 bases, and 17 bases lay in between. This CDR3 region has 15 residues. The CDR3 sequence: CASSPGPQGANIQYF. In nucleotides, the CDR3 is TGTGCCAGCAGCCCCGGCCCGCAGGGTGCAAACATTCAGTACTTC.

This chain joins TRBV6-1 and TRBJ1-1; TRBD1 matches 7 bases. The germline V gene has CDR1 MNHNS and CDR2 SASEGT. V trimming: 6 bases; J trimming: 2 bases; junction bases outside the gene matches: 6. The CDR3 runs 14 residues. DNA of the CDR3: TGTGCCAGCAGGAAACGGACAGGCAACACTGAAGCTTTCTTT. As protein: CASRKRTGNTEAFF.

This clonotype was seen a few times. The V and J genes are TRBV6-5 and TRBJ2-3; perhaps TRBD1 as D (5 bases). Trimming removed 2 bases at V and 2 bases at J, with 14 bases between. This CDR3 region has 16 residues. Per germline, CDR1 MNHEY and CDR2 SVGAGI. CDR3 region: CASSYRQGLFTDTQYF. The CDR3 DNA follows: TGTGCCAGCAGTTACCGCCAGGGCCTATTCACAGATACGCAGTATTTT.

This clonotype has more than one count but fewer than ten. This chain uses TRBV11-1 with TRBJ2-1, with 11 bases that match TRBD2. The ends lost 4 bases at V and 4 bases at J; junction bases unmatched: 12. CDR3 length: 18 amino acids. Germline assignment: CDR1 SGHAT and CDR2 FQDESV (reference sequence). This CDR3 reads CASSSKTRLAGTYNEQFF. The CDR3, as DNA: TGTGCCAGCAGCTCGAAGACCCGACTAGCGGGGACGTACAATGAGCAGTTCTTC.